This entry describes one T cell receptor beta chain. Its antigen is not identified. A junction end diverges from the germline sequence, so it may reflect a read error. TEMRA cells underwent FACS enrichment and CD8+ and CD4+ T cells underwent negative isolation. The sample comes from a study of CD8 T cells in Susac syndrome. Overall study: Each patient with Susac syndrome, at the time of blood draw, was therapy-naive, on corticosteroids, or on intravenous immunoglobulin alone.

Broader study findings: The CD4+ T cell repertoires that were profiled in Susac syndrome showed no clonal expansion.

After extraction with the RNeasy kit, about 0.5 to 1 ug of the RNA was reverse transcribed using random hexamers. The method of amplification for TCR beta CDR3 was immunoSEQ multiplex PCR, covering 54 Vbeta and 13 Jbeta. TCRdb re-called the immunoSEQ multiplex PCR reads with MiXCR, one entry per CDR3 protein. The data show 100,000 to 150,000 distinct CDR3 sequences, over 90% seen once. The V gene's germline CDR1 is SQVTM and CDR2 ANQGSEA. The CDR3 contains 13 residues. The genes are TRBV29-1 and TRBJ2-3, with D perhaps TRBD1 (6 bases). This TCR was recovered from a human donor with Susac syndrome. The sequenced sample was CD4+ T cells from PBMCs. CDR3 sequence reads: CSVGHRLSDTLYF. The CDR3 DNA is TGCAGCGTGGGACATAGATTGTCTGATACGCTGTATTTT.